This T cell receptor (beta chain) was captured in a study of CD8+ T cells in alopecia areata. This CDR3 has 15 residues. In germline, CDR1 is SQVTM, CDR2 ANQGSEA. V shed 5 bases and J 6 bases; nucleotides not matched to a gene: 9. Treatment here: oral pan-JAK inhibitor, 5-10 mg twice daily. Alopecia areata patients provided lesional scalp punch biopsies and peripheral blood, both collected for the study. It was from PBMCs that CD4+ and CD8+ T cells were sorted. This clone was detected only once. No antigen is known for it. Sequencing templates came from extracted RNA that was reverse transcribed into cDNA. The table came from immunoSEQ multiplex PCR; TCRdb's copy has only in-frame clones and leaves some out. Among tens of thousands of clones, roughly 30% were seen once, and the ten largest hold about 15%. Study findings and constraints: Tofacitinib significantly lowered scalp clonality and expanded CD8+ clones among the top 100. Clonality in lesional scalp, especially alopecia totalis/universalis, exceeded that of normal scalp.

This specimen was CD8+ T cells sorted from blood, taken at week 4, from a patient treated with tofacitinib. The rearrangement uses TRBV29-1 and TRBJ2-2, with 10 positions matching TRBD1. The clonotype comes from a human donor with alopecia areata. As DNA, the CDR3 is TGCAGCGTTCCCGGGACAGGGGTGGTAGCCGGGGAGCTGTTTTTT. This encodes CSVPGTGVVAGELFF.